A single sample is the source of the 27 T cell receptor beta chains below, sequenced in a study of OX40 agonist ivuxolimab in advanced cancers. The library was made by the immunoSEQ multiplex PCR assay. TCRdb holds this immuneACCESS table with in-frame rearrangements only. Some clones are missing; in checked studies, unresolved V genes explain under half, and the rest has no known cause. For this sample there are tens of thousands of clones; around 85% appear just once. The ten biggest clones cover about a third of the sample. The specimen comprised CD4+ or CD8+ T cells sorted from blood, sampled in a trial of the OX40 agonist ivuxolimab. The receptors stem from an adult with an advanced solid tumor such as melanoma, head and neck, liver or kidney cancer.

This rearrangement joins TRBV30 to TRBJ2-1; TRBD2 agrees at 10 bases. After removal of 4 bases from V and 9 bases from J, the junction contained 0 bases not matched to a gene. Germline CDR1 GTSNPN, CDR2 SVGIG (reference sequence). The CDR3 length is 11 residues. As DNA, the CDR3 is TGTGCCTGGACTAGCGGGAGTGAGCAGTTCTTC. Translating gives CAWTSGSEQFF.

This clone showed up just once. V gene TRBV28 combines with J gene TRBJ2-7, with a weak D call TRBD2 (6 bases). CDR3 size: 13 residues. Looked up from germline, CDR1 is MDHEN and CDR2 is SYDVKM. The V gene lost 3 bases and the J gene lost 6 bases, with 12 bases spanning the gap. The CDR3 DNA follows: TGTGCCAGCAGTTTCCGCGGGATGGGCGAGCAGTACTTC. Translation: CASSFRGMGEQYF.

V and J are TRBV30 and TRBJ2-1; 7 nucleotides align to TRBD2. This CDR3 spans 14 amino acids. The trim removed 5 bases at V and 5 bases at J, leaving 9 bases unmatched. Germline lookup yields CDR1 GTSNPN and CDR2 SVGIG (reference sequence). CDR3 nucleotides: TGTGCCTGGGAGGCGGGAGTGTCCAACAATGAGCAGTTCTTC. This gives the protein CAWEAGVSNNEQFF.

The J gene is TRBJ2-5, the V gene TRBV5-6, with unresolved D. CDR1 is SGHDT, CDR2 YYEEEE, per germline. The CDR3 length is 15 residues. Trimming stripped 0 bases from V and 1 base from J, with 10 bases between. The CDR3 region has the DNA TGTGCCAGCAGCTTGGGTAGGCCAGCCCAAGAGACCCAGTACTTC. Protein product: CASSLGRPAQETQYF.

The chain is built from TRBV4-3 and TRBJ2-4; tentatively, D is TRBD1 (5 bases). This CDR3 has 14 residues. Germline V lookup: CDR1 LGHNA, CDR2 YSLEER. V was shortened by 0 bases and J by 4 bases, with 7 bases between the two germline ends. The CDR3 sequence: CASSQDRVKNIQYF. The CDR3 region has the DNA TGCGCCAGCAGCCAAGACAGGGTGAAAAACATTCAGTACTTC.

J is TRBJ1-5 and V is TRBV2; D is perhaps TRBD1 (6 bases). CDR1 and CDR2 (germline): SNHLY, FYNNEI. The CDR3 consists of 17 residues. Trimming took off 9 bases at V and 0 bases at J, with 21 bases between the two ends. For the CDR3, the DNA is TGTGCCAGTGACGCGGGACACTACCTTTATAGCAATCAGCCCCAGCATTTT. Encoded protein: CASDAGHYLYSNQPQHF.

The rearrangement joins TRBV27 to TRBJ2-2; 10 positions match TRBD1. Germline trimming cut 7 bases from V and 5 bases from J; bases unmatched to any gene: 4. This CDR3 contains 14 residues. In germline, CDR1 is MNHEY, CDR2 SMNVEV (reference sequence). The DNA of the CDR3 is TGTGCCAGCACGACAGGGGGCTATACCGGGGAGCTGTTTTTT. Protein product: CASTTGGYTGELFF.

The sample holds one count of this clone. The V and J genes are TRBV10-3 and TRBJ2-1; D is undetermined. CDR1 and CDR2 from the germline V gene are ENHRY and SYGVKD. Trimming removed 2 bases from V and 5 bases from J, with 7 bases in between. The CDR3 sequence is 13 residues long. The CDR3 DNA reads TGTGCCATCAGTGAGGGGGTGGACAATGAGCAGTTCTTC. It yields the protein CAISEGVDNEQFF.

V and J are TRBV27 and TRBJ2-7; 12 bases agree with TRBD1. V shed 6 bases and J 5 bases; nucleotides not matched to a gene: 5. The germline V gene encodes CDR1 MNHEY and CDR2 SMNVEV (reference sequence). The CDR3 runs 14 residues. CDR3 nucleotide sequence: TGTGCCAGCAGGGGGACAGGGGGCATGAACGAGCAGTACTTC. Residues: CASRGTGGMNEQYF.

CDR3 amino acids: CASSSRTGSSYNEQFF. The CDR3, as DNA: TGCGCCAGCAGCTCCCGGACAGGGTCTTCCTACAATGAGCAGTTCTTC. The V and J genes are TRBV5-1 and TRBJ2-1, with TRBD1 matching 8 bases. Trimming cost V 3 bases and J 1 base; bases outside gene matches: 6. The CDR3 is 16 amino acids. CDR1 is SGHRS, CDR2 YFSETQ, per germline.

The V call is TRBV2, the J call TRBJ2-7; no reliable D call. V shed 4 bases and J shed 2 bases, with 9 bases lying between them. CDR1 SNHLY and CDR2 FYNNEI come from the germline V gene. The CDR3 loop spans 13 amino acids. The CDR3 here is CASSGASTYEQYF. CDR3 bases: TGTGCCAGCAGTGGGGCCAGTACCTACGAGCAGTACTTC.

The rearrangement joins TRBV5-4 to TRBJ1-2, with TRBD1 identical over 8 bases. From germline, CDR1 is SGHNT and CDR2 YYREEE (reference sequence). V gave up 5 bases and J gave up 4 bases; unmatched junction bases: 7. This CDR3 is 14 amino acids long. The CDR3: CASRETGAPYGYTF. The CDR3 nucleotides are TGTGCCAGCAGGGAGACAGGGGCCCCCTATGGCTACACCTTC.

V and J are TRBV5-6 and TRBJ1-6; D remains unclear. In germline, CDR1 is SGHDT, CDR2 YYEEEE. V lost 4 bases, J lost 2 bases, and 16 bases lay in between. The CDR3 is 17 amino acids. The CDR3, as DNA: TGTGCCAGCAGCCTCAAAGTATCCCACCCCTATAATTCACCCCTCCACTTT. This codes for CASSLKVSHPYNSPLHF.

The chain joins TRBV21-1 to TRBJ1-1; the listed D gene, TRBD1, was not tested against the DNA. TRBV21-1 is annotated as a pseudogene. The CDR3 has 14 amino acids. CDR3: CASNSGTGCTEAFF. CDR3 coding DNA: TGTGCCAGCAACTCCGGGACAGGGTGCACTGAAGCTTTCTTT.

This chain connects TRBV4-1 to TRBJ2-7; D is possibly TRBD2 (5 bases). The CDR3 is 14 amino acids. The germline V and J ends were trimmed by 4 bases and 2 bases, with 12 bases remaining between them. From germline, CDR1 is MGHRA and CDR2 YSYEKL. The CDR3: CASSLLDSPYEQYF. The CDR3 nucleotides read TGCGCCAGCAGCCTCCTGGACTCTCCCTACGAGCAGTACTTC.

The chain carries TRBV19 and TRBJ2-3; 12 nucleotides match TRBD2. This CDR3 has 15 residues. CDR1 is LNHDA, CDR2 SQIVND, per germline (reference sequence). The V and J ends lost 7 bases and 5 bases, in that order; junction bases with no gene match: 7. CDR3 loop: CASTVGLAGLDTQYF. The CDR3 nucleotides are TGTGCCAGTACGGTTGGACTAGCGGGGCTAGATACGCAGTATTTT.

The chain joins TRBV29-1 to TRBJ2-5; 7 bases are shared with TRBD1. After removal of 1 base from V and 7 bases from J, the junction contained 12 bases not matched to a gene. CDR1 is SQVTM and CDR2 is ANQGSEA in the germline V gene. This CDR3 comprises 15 residues. The CDR3 region is CSVEGSLRDSRTQYF. As DNA, the CDR3 is TGCAGCGTTGAAGGATCCCTCCGGGACAGTCGGACCCAGTACTTC.

V usage is TRBV6-6 and J usage is TRBJ2-5; unclear D gene. The CDR3 loop spans 13 amino acids. Deletions cut 5 bases from V and 5 bases from J, with 12 bases between. Germline V gene lookup returns CDR1 MNHNY and CDR2 SVGAGI (reference sequence). The CDR3, as DNA: TGTGCCAGCAGTCCGCCTGGGCGGGAGACCCAGTACTTC. Protein product: CASSPPGRETQYF.

In this sample, this clone turned up a few times. The gene calls are TRBV7-6 and TRBJ2-7; 10 nucleotides line up with TRBD2. Germline V lookup: CDR1 SGHVS, CDR2 FNYEAQ. The CDR3 is made up of 16 amino acids. Trimming cost V 1 base and J 3 bases; bases outside gene matches: 6. The CDR3 protein is CASSLETLAGDYEQYF. DNA of the CDR3: TGTGCCAGCAGCTTAGAAACCCTAGCGGGAGACTACGAGCAGTACTTC. Variable domain in full (rest from reference TRBV7-6 and TRBJ2-7): GAGVSQSPRYKVTKRGQDVALRCDPISGHVSLYWYRQALGQGPEFLTYFNYEAQQDKSGLPNDRFSAERPEGSISTLTIQRTEQRDSAMYRCASSLETLAGDYEQYFGPGTRLTVT.

The chain uses TRBV29-1 and TRBJ2-1; perhaps TRBD2 as D (6 bases). CDR1 and CDR2 from the germline V gene are SQVTM and ANQGSEA. Trimming stripped 2 bases from V and 7 bases from J, with 12 bases between. This CDR3 region has 13 residues. CDR3 DNA: TGCAGCGTTGAAAGGGAGGCGGGGAATGAGCAGTTCTTC. Encoded protein: CSVEREAGNEQFF.

The chain is built from TRBV18 and TRBJ1-5; possibly TRBD1 for D (5 bases). Between the trimmed V and J ends, which lost 0 bases and 4 bases, there was a span of 13 bases. Germline assignment: CDR1 KGHSH and CDR2 LQKENI. CDR3 length equals 16 residues. The CDR3 loop is CASSPPGRAENQPQHF. CDR3 in DNA: TGTGCCAGCTCACCACCGGGCAGGGCGGAAAATCAGCCCCAGCATTTT.

The V gene is TRBV6-1, the J gene TRBJ1-1; 9 bases align to TRBD1. This CDR3 has 14 residues. Germline trimming cut 5 bases from V and 11 bases from J; bases unmatched to any gene: 12. The germline V gene has CDR1 MNHNS and CDR2 SASEGT. The DNA of the CDR3 is TGTGCCAGCAGTCCAGGCCCGGGACAGGGAGGCGCTTTCTTT. Its translation: CASSPGPGQGGAFF.

CDR3 sequence: CASSEGGFLYGYTF. In DNA, the CDR3 is TGTGCCAGCAGTGAAGGAGGTTTCTTGTATGGCTACACCTTC. J is TRBJ1-2 and V is TRBV6-5, with no clear D. Looked up from germline, CDR1 is MNHEY and CDR2 is SVGAGI. The CDR3 length is 14 residues. Deletions cut 5 bases from V and 5 bases from J, with 15 bases between.

The chain employs TRBV10-1 and TRBJ2-2, with D possibly matching TRBD2 (5 bases). This CDR3 region has 14 residues. Per the germline V gene, CDR1 is WNHNN and CDR2 is SYGVQD (reference sequence). V lost 6 bases to trimming and J lost 1 base, with 9 bases between them. The DNA of the CDR3 is TGCGCCAGCAGCCCTAGCAGGAACACCGGGGAGCTGTTTTTT. This encodes CASSPSRNTGELFF.

The chain uses TRBV7-6 and TRBJ2-2; the match to TRBD1 covers 7 bases. Looked up from germline, CDR1 is SGHVS and CDR2 is FNYEAQ. The CDR3 is made up of 13 amino acids. Trimming took 3 bases from V and 9 from J; bases not matched to a gene: 4. CDR3 residues: CASSLDRFRELFF. CDR3 sequence (DNA): TGTGCCAGCAGCTTGGACAGGTTTCGGGAGCTGTTTTTT.

The gene calls are TRBV7-8 and TRBJ1-6; D may be TRBD1 (5 bases). From germline, CDR1 is SGHVS and CDR2 FQNEAQ. V was cut by 2 bases and J by 6 bases, with 14 bases left in between. This CDR3 comprises 16 residues. This chain's CDR3 is CASSLHHGTTNSPLHF. CDR3 nucleotide sequence: TGTGCCAGCAGCTTACATCACGGGACGACTAATTCACCCCTCCACTTT.

V gene TRBV9 combines with J gene TRBJ2-7, with 10 bases matching TRBD2. V lost 1 base to trimming and J lost 6 bases; unmatched junction nucleotides: 4. The germline V gene has CDR1 SGDLS and CDR2 YYNGEE. The CDR3 is 14 residues long. Here the CDR3 reads CASSVSLAGAEQYF. CDR3 nucleotides: TGTGCCAGCAGCGTATCGCTAGCGGGAGCCGAGCAGTACTTC.